Below are 10 T cell receptor beta chains sequenced from a single sample in a study of blood T cells in healthy people across ages. The second PCR ran roughly 6 to 11 cycles with a sample-barcoded 5' primer and J-beta primers. TCRdb called the 5' RACE reads again in MiXCR, with one record for every CDR3 protein. Among approximately 780,000 distinct CDR3 sequences listed, roughly 24% were seen once. These data were also reused for a study on T cells of mothers and their children.

Material for sequencing was blood. These receptors all stem from a boy aged 5-17 years in good health.

This clonotype occurred a few times. CDR3 DNA sequence: TGCGCCAGCAGACGGACTAGCGGAGCCCAAGAGACCCAGTACTTC. It is translated as CASRRTSGAQETQYF. The chain carries TRBV4-1 and TRBJ2-5, with 10 bases aligning to TRBD2. Germline V gives CDR1 MGHRA, CDR2 YSYEKL. This CDR3 spans 15 amino acids. With 6 bases clipped from V and 1 base from J, the junction kept 5 bases outside the gene matches.

This clonotype is a singleton in its sample. Since no conserved phenylalanine or tryptophan closes the CDR3, a read error is the likely cause. V is TRBV27 and J is TRBJ2-4, with 10 bases aligning to TRBD2. After removal of 5 bases from V and 7 bases from J, the junction contained 8 bases not matched to a gene. The CDR3 covers 15 residues. Germline-derived CDR1 and CDR2 are MNHEY and SMNVEV (reference sequence). The CDR3 sequence: CASSPGGSGRNIQYS. The CDR3, as DNA: TGTGCCAGCAGTCCGGGAGGTAGCGGGAGGAACATTCAGTACTCC.

This sequence joins TRBV6-2 or TRBV6-3 and TRBJ1-1; D uncertain. Trimming removed 0 bases at V and 11 bases at J, with 19 bases between. This CDR3 has 15 residues. The germline V gene encodes CDR1 MNHEY and CDR2 SVGEGT. The CDR3: CASSYSIISPREAFF. CDR3 nucleotides: TGTGCCAGCAGTTACTCGATAATCTCTCCACGTGAGGCTTTCTTT.

This clonotype was seen a few times. The CDR3 DNA sequence: TGTGCCAGCAGCTTAACACCGGGACTAGCATACTATGAGCAGTTCTTC. This codes for CASSLTPGLAYYEQFF. The chain links TRBV7-3 to TRBJ2-5, with 9 nucleotides matching TRBD2. The DNA end favors TRBJ2-1, so the J call may be wrong. This CDR3 comprises 16 residues. CDR1 and CDR2 from the germline V gene are SGHTA and FQGTGA.

The chain employs TRBV9 and TRBJ2-5; TRBD2 matches at 7 bases. The DNA end is a closer match to TRBJ2-1, so the J assignment may be wrong. Germline V CDR1 and CDR2: SGDLS, YYNGEE. The length of the CDR3 is 18 residues. CDR3 residues: CASSVGPSLAGGYNEQFF. CDR3 bases: TGTGCCAGCAGCGTAGGACCATCCTTAGCGGGTGGGTACAATGAGCAGTTCTTC.

Written as DNA, the CDR3 is TGCGCCAGCAGCCAAGATCGGGGGGGGAGGGCCTCAACTAATGAAAAACTGTTTTTT. Its protein is CASSQDRGGRASTNEKLFF. The chain recombines TRBV4-1 with TRBJ1-4, with D possibly being TRBD1 (5 bases). There are 19 residues in the CDR3. V was pared by 0 bases and J by 0 bases, with 17 bases between. From germline, CDR1 is MGHRA and CDR2 YSYEKL.

The J gene is TRBJ2-2, the V gene TRBV6-5, with 11 bases identical to TRBD2. Per germline, CDR1 MNHEY and CDR2 SVGAGI. J was trimmed by 6 bases and V by 2 bases; bases with no gene match: 5. This CDR3 has 16 residues. CDR3 region: CASSYTLAGGSGELFF. CDR3 DNA: TGTGCCAGCAGTTACACCTTAGCGGGAGGGTCCGGGGAGCTGTTTTTT.

The rearrangement links TRBV24-1 to TRBJ2-5; 13 bases fit TRBD2. The ends lost 2 bases at V and 9 bases at J; junction bases unmatched: 5. Germline V gene lookup returns CDR1 KGHDR and CDR2 SFDVKD. The CDR3 extends over 15 amino acids. CDR3 sequence reads: CATSDWTSGGQPQYF. In DNA, the CDR3 is TGTGCCACCAGTGATTGGACTAGCGGGGGCCAGCCCCAGTACTTC.

This chain connects TRBV2 to TRBJ1-5, with TRBD1 matching 7 bases. The trim removed 3 bases at V and 2 bases at J, leaving 4 bases unmatched. The CDR3 consists of 15 residues. Looked up from germline, CDR1 is SNHLY and CDR2 is FYNNEI. CDR3 sequence reads: CASSDTGAGNQPQHF. The CDR3 bases are TGTGCCAGCAGTGACACAGGGGCAGGCAATCAGCCCCAGCATTTT.

This clonotype was recorded once. The chain employs TRBV12-3 or TRBV12-4 and TRBJ2-7, with D unclear. This CDR3 region has 12 residues. With 8 bases removed from V and 2 bases from J, the gap between germline ends came to 10 bases. The CDR3, as DNA: TGTGCCAGCGGCTTGGAACCCTACGAGCAGTACTTC. It is translated as CASGLEPYEQYF.